This note documents a single T cell receptor beta chain sequence. This record comes from a study of vaccination and CD4 T cells after COVID-19. Overall study context: Post-COVID sampling occurred a median about 100 days after diagnosis (range 35 to 161).

This CDR3 comprises 17 residues. V lost 6 bases to trimming and J lost 0 bases, with 21 bases between them. From germline, CDR1 is DFQATT and CDR2 SNEGSKA (reference sequence). TCRdb used MiXCR to reprocess the PCR reads, holding one entry per CDR3 protein. Of roughly 14,000 distinct CDR3 sequences in the sample, over 65% were seen once. The chain recombines TRBV20-1 with TRBJ1-5; maybe TRBD1 (6 bases). The receptor was isolated from a human donor who had recovered from COVID-19. The sequencing used CD4+ T cells from blood, collected after SARS-CoV-2 vaccination. This chain's CDR3 is CSAPSGQGTYSNQPQHF. CDR3 in DNA: TGCAGTGCCCCCAGTGGGCAGGGGACTTATAGCAATCAGCCCCAGCATTTT.